This TCR beta chain appears in the sequencing data of a study of control samples from healthy donors and cancer patients. CDR1 and CDR2 from the germline V gene are SGDLS and YYNGEE. This CDR3 has 15 residues. The V end was cut by 3 bases, the J end by 1 base, with 10 bases between. Profiling relied on immunoSEQ multiplex PCR, and the TCRdb table lists in-frame clones only, not all of them. The table includes 130,000 or so clones, about nine tenths detected once. The source is a man aged 40-49 years in good health. This chain joins TRBV9 and TRBJ2-2; TRBD1 is a possible D gene (6 bases). The specimen sequenced was blood. The CDR3 reads CASSANRVNTGELFF. The CDR3 bases are TGTGCCAGCAGCGCTAACAGGGTGAACACCGGGGAGCTGTTTTTT.